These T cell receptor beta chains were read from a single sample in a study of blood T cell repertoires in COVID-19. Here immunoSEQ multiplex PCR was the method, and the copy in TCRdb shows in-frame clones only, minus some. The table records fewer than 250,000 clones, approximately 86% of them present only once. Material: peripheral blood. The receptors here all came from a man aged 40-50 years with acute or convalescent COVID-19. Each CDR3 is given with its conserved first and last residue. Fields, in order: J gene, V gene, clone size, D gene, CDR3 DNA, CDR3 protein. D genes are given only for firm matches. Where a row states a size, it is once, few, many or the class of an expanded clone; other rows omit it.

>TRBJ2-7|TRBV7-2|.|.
TGTGCCAGCAGCTTAGGTTTGGGCAGTGCCTACGAGCAGTACTTC
CASSLGLGSAYEQYF
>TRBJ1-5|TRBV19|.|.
TGTGCCAGTAGTACAGGGAATTTTGGCAATCAGCCCCAGCATTTT
CASSTGNFGNQPQHF
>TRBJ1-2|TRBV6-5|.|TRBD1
TGTGCCAGCAGCGGGGACAGGGTTTATGGAGGCTACACCTTC
CASSGDRVYGGYTF
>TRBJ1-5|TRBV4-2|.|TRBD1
TGTGCCAGCAGCCAGGGGACAGGGGGTTTTCAGCCCCAGCATTTT
CASSQGTGGFQPQHF
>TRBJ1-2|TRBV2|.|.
TGTGCCAGCAGTCATGAACAGGGAAACTATGGCTACACCTTC
CASSHEQGNYGYTF
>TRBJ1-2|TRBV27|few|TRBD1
TGTGCCAGCAGTTTATCAGACAGGGTTGGAGGCTACACCTTC
CASSLSDRVGGYTF
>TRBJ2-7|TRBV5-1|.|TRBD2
TGCGCCAGCAGCTTGGTTGCTAGCGGGGACCGGGCCTACGAGCAGTACTTC
CASSLVASGDRAYEQYF
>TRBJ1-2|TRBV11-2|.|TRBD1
TGTGCCAGCAGCTTAGGACAGGGTTATCGCTACACCTTC
CASSLGQGYRYTF
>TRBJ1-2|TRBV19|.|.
TGTGCCAGTAGACTCTCGGTGGGGGCACGACTCTTTGGGGGCTACACCTTC
CASRLSVGARLFGGYTF
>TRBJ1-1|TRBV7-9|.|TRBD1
TGTGCCAGCAGCGAAGGGGGCCGGAACACTGAAGCTTTCTTT
CASSEGGRNTEAFF
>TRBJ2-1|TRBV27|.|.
TGTGCCAGCAGTTTAGGGACACCGGACTACAATGAGCAGTTCTTC
CASSLGTPDYNEQFF
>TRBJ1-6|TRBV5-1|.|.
TGCGCCAGCAGCTTGGCCGCGAAGTCCAATTCACCCCTCCACTTT
CASSLAAKSNSPLHF
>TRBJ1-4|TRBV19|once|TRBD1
TGTGGAACAGCAGGGACAGATCCAACTAATGAAAAACTGTTTTTT
CGTAGTDPTNEKLFF
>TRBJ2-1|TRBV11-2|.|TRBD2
TGTGCCAGCAGCTTGGGGGGAGGGGTCAATGAGCAGTTCTTC
CASSLGGGVNEQFF
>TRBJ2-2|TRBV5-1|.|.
TGCGCCAGCAGCTTGGAGGGGACCGGGGAGCTGTTTTTT
CASSLEGTGELFF
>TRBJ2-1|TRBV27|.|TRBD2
TGTGCCAGCAGTCCATCCAGAAATGCTCATAGCGGGAGAGGTAATGAGCAGTTCTTC
CASSPSRNAHSGRGNEQFF
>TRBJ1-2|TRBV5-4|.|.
TGTGCCAGCAGCAAAGGTGGGGCGGATGGCTACACCTTC
CASSKGGADGYTF
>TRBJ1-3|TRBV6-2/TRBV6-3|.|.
TGTGCCAGCAGTTACCGACCCGGGACAGGAAACACCATATATTTT
CASSYRPGTGNTIYF
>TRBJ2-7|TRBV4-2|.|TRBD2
TGTGCCAGCAGCCAAGTGGGACTAGCGGGGGGCTCAGCCTACGAGCAGTACTTC
CASSQVGLAGGSAYEQYF
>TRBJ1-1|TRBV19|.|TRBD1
TGTGCCAGTAGTGGAACCGGGACAGTGAACACTGAAGCTTTCTTT
CASSGTGTVNTEAFF
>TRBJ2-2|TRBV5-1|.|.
TGCGCCAGCAGCTTGAGGCTGACAGGAAACACCGGGGAGCTGTTTTTT
CASSLRLTGNTGELFF
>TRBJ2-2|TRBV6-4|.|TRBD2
TGTGCCAGCAGTGTTAAAAGCGGGAGGGCTACCGGGGAGCTGTTTTTT
CASSVKSGRATGELFF
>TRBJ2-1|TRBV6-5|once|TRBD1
TGTGCCAGCAGTTACTCCCAACAGGGGTTGAGGAATGAGCAGTTCTTC
CASSYSQQGLRNEQFF
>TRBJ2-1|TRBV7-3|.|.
TGTGCCAGCAGCTTTTCCAGGGAGGAGATCAATGAGCAGTTCTTC
CASSFSREEINEQFF
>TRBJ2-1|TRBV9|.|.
TGTGCCAGCAGCGTATCACCTAGCGCGACCAATGAGCAGTTCTTC
CASSVSPSATNEQFF
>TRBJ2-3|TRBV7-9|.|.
TGTGCCAGCAGCTTAACGGGGGGCGGGGATACGCAGTATTTT
CASSLTGGGDTQYF
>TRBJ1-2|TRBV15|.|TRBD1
TGTGCCACCAGCAGAGATATGGAGGGGGCGAGTGGCTACACCTTC
CATSRDMEGASGYTF
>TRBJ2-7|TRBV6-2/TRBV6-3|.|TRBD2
TGTGCCAGCAGTTACCTACCCGGGAGAGCGGGAGTCTCCGAGCAGTACTTC
CASSYLPGRAGVSEQYF
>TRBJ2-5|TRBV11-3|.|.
TGTGCCAGCAGCCCGCCGGGAAATCAAGAGACCCAGTACTTC
CASSPPGNQETQYF
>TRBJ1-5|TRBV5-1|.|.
TGCGCCAGCAGCTTGGCAAATCGGAATCAGCCCCAGCATTTT
CASSLANRNQPQHF
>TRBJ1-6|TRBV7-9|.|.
TGTGCCAGCAGCTTACAGGGGCACGGTTCACCCCTCCACTTT
CASSLQGHGSPLHF
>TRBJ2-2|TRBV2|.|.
TGTGCCAGCAGCGCCTCGCGTGTCGGGGAGCTGTTTTTT
CASSASRVGELFF
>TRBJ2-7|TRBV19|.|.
TGTGCCAGTAGTTTCGGACACCTCTACGAGCAGTACTTC
CASSFGHLYEQYF
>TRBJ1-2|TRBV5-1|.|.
TGCGCCAGCAGCTTCATCGGGGAAATGGATGGCTACACCTTC
CASSFIGEMDGYTF
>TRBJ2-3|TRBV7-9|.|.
TGTGCCAGCAGCTTAGTACCTAGCCCCCGAACAGATACGCAGTATTTT
CASSLVPSPRTDTQYF
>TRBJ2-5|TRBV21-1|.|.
TGTCCACCCCGAGTTGCAGGACAAGAGACCCAGTACTTC
CPPRVAGQETQYF
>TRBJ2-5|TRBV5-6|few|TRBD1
TGTGCCAGCAGGGGACAGATCCAAGAGACCCAGTACTTC
CASRGQIQETQYF
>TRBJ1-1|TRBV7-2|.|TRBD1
TGTGCCAGCAGCTTAAGGGGCGGGACAGCGAACACTGAAGCTTTCTTT
CASSLRGGTANTEAFF
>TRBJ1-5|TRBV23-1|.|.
TGCGCCAGCAGTCAATCAGGGGTAGGGACTGCCAATCAGCCCCAGCATTTT
CASSQSGVGTANQPQHF
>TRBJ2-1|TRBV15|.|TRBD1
TGTGCCACCAGCAGAGCGGGGACAGGGAAAAATGAGCAGTTCTTC
CATSRAGTGKNEQFF
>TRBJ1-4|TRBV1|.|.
TGCACCAGCAGCCAATCCCTGATTGGAGGGGTAATAACAACTAATGAAAAACTGTTTTTT
CTSSQSLIGGVITTNEKLFF
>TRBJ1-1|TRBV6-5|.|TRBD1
TGTGCCAGCACCCCCGGGGACAGGGGCGACACTGAAGCTTTCTTT
CASTPGDRGDTEAFF
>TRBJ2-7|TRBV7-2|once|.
TGTGCCAGCAGCTCTGACTCGAGGGAGCAGTACTTC
CASSSDSREQYF
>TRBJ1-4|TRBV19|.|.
TGTGCCAGTAGTCCCGGAGGTGAGGGTGTGGAACTGTTTTTT
CASSPGGEGVELFF
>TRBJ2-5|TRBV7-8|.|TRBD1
TGTGCCAGCAGCCGGACAGGGATTGATGAGACCCAGTACTTC
CASSRTGIDETQYF
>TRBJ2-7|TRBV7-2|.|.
TGTGCCAGCAGCCTGTACTCCTACGAGCAGTACTTC
CASSLYSYEQYF
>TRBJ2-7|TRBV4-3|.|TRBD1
TGCGCCAGCAGCCAATCGACAGGGTCCGGCGAGCAGTACTTC
CASSQSTGSGEQYF
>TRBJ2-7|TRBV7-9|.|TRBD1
TGTGCCAGCAGCCCATTGGACAGGCGCTCCTACGAGCAGTACTTC
CASSPLDRRSYEQYF
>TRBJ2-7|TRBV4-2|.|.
TGTGCCAGCAGCCAAGAAGGGGGGACAGTCTCCTACGAGCAGTACTTC
CASSQEGGTVSYEQYF
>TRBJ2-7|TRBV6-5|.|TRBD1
TGTGCCAGCATCCCCGGGACAGGGGGGACCTACGAGCAGTACTTC
CASIPGTGGTYEQYF
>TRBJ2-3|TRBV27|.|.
TGTGCCAGCAGTCAAACTGTGCTAGTGGATACGCAGTATTTT
CASSQTVLVDTQYF